This T cell receptor beta chain stems from a study of OX40 agonist ivuxolimab in advanced cancers. This CDR3 has 14 residues. CDR1 and CDR2 (germline): SGHRS, YFSETQ. Trimming took off 0 bases at V and 3 bases at J, with 9 bases between the two ends. Method: immunoSEQ multiplex PCR; TCRdb's copy keeps in-frame clones and lacks some. The data show 70,000 or so clones, with about three quarters seen just once and over 2% held by the top ten. This clone was seen just once. Sample: CD4+ or CD8+ T cells sorted from blood, taken in a trial of the OX40 agonist ivuxolimab. The source is an adult with an advanced solid tumor such as melanoma, head and neck, liver or kidney cancer. The rearrangement joins TRBV5-1 to TRBJ2-5; possible D gene TRBD2, 6 bases. The CDR3: CASSLEGGEETQYF. The CDR3 region has the DNA TGCGCCAGCAGCTTGGAGGGAGGAGAAGAGACCCAGTACTTC.